Following are 27 T cell receptor beta chains from one sample sequenced in a study of shared clonotypes between healthy human individuals. TCRdb keeps only in-frame clones here, not all; method: immunoSEQ multiplex PCR. The data contain about 2.4 million clones, more than 85% of them singletons. Material: naive CD4+ T cells from PBMCs. As to subset: CD45RA+ positively selected. The receptors were sampled from a man between 18 and 29 years old in good health. Some clones in this sample may be carry-over from other donors' samples.

The chain couples TRBV18 to TRBJ1-5; unclear D gene. CDR1 is KGHSH, CDR2 LQKENI, per germline. The CDR3 covers 15 residues. V shed 1 base and J shed 1 base, with 8 bases lying between them. CDR3 sequence reads: CASSPRRGSNQPQHF. The CDR3 region has the DNA TGTGCCAGCTCACCACGCCGCGGGAGCAATCAGCCCCAGCATTTT.

The chain joins TRBV20-1 to TRBJ1-3; D not resolved. CDR1 and CDR2 (germline): DFQATT, SNEGSKA (reference sequence). There are 11 residues in the CDR3. The V gene lost 5 bases and the J gene lost 8 bases, with 10 bases spanning the gap. CDR3: CSALREDTIYF. The CDR3 DNA follows: TGCAGTGCTCTACGGGAGGACACCATATATTTT.

The J gene is TRBJ1-3, the V gene TRBV27; D call uncertain. V lost 5 bases and J 2 bases, leaving 19 bases between the germline ends. Germline lookup yields CDR1 MNHEY and CDR2 SMNVEV (reference sequence). The CDR3 totals 17 residues. The CDR3 sequence: CASSMNSRSLPGNTIYF. The CDR3, as DNA: TGTGCCAGCAGTATGAACAGCCGCTCGCTGCCTGGAAACACCATATATTTT.

The rearrangement uses TRBV10-3 and TRBJ2-2; maybe TRBD2 (5 bases). CDR1 and CDR2 (germline): ENHRY, SYGVKD. This CDR3 is built from 15 residues. Deletions cut 11 bases from V and 3 bases from J, with 19 bases between. The CDR3 sequence is CAASLEGGYTGELFF. For the CDR3, the DNA is TGTGCCGCATCCCTGGAAGGCGGGTACACCGGGGAGCTGTTTTTT.

V usage is TRBV7-8 and J usage is TRBJ2-7; 7 bases match TRBD2. Trimming took 5 bases from V and 5 from J; bases not matched to a gene: 15. This CDR3 has 16 amino acids. The V gene's germline CDR1 is SGHVS and CDR2 FQNEAQ. The CDR3 DNA reads TGTGCCAGCAGCCCAACGAGGTCTAACAGCGGGGACGAGCAGTACTTC. Translated: CASSPTRSNSGDEQYF.

This chain uses TRBV5-8 with TRBJ2-2; tentatively, D is TRBD1 (7 bases). V gave up 0 bases and J gave up 2 bases, with 17 bases separating them. Germline V CDR1 and CDR2: SGHTS, YDEGEE. This CDR3 comprises 18 residues. In DNA form, the CDR3 reads TGTGCCAGCAGCTTGGTGGCGGGGACAGAAAGCAACACCGGGGAGCTGTTTTTT. It codes for CASSLVAGTESNTGELFF.

The rearrangement uses TRBV27 and TRBJ2-5; TRBD1 might be the D (6 bases). V was cut by 4 bases and J by 5 bases, with 11 bases left in between. CDR3 length: 13 amino acids. Germline-derived CDR1 and CDR2 are MNHEY and SMNVEV (reference sequence). In DNA form, the CDR3 reads TGTGCCAGCAGTTGGGGGCCAGGGGAGACCCAGTACTTC. Translating gives CASSWGPGETQYF.

The chain has TRBV28 and TRBJ2-4; TRBD2 matches 9 bases. The germline V gene encodes CDR1 MDHEN and CDR2 SYDVKM. V was pared by 6 bases and J by 9 bases, with 15 bases of the junction left unmatched. This CDR3 has 16 amino acids. The CDR3 spells CASSLAGENRRVIQYF. The DNA for the CDR3 is TGTGCCAGCAGCTTAGCGGGAGAGAATAGAAGGGTCATTCAGTACTTC.

This chain links TRBV27 with TRBJ2-7; D perhaps matches TRBD2 (5 bases). Germline assignment: CDR1 MNHEY and CDR2 SMNVEV (reference sequence). The CDR3 loop spans 14 amino acids. V was pared by 6 bases and J by 5 bases, with 17 bases between. CDR3 sequence reads: CASSRAGQRDEQYF. The CDR3 DNA is TGTGCCAGCAGCCGGGCGGGCCAAAGGGACGAGCAGTACTTC.

This sequence joins TRBV18 and TRBJ2-5; D is uncertain. The germline V gene encodes CDR1 KGHSH and CDR2 LQKENI. This CDR3 is built from 14 residues. V dropped 0 bases and J dropped 3 bases, with 8 bases sitting between them. The CDR3 bases are TGTGCCAGCTCACCACCAGCTTTCGAAGAGACCCAGTACTTC. Translation gives CASSPPAFEETQYF.

The chain links TRBV5-1 to TRBJ2-1; D possibly corresponds to TRBD2 (5 bases). CDR3 length equals 16 residues. CDR1 and CDR2 (germline): SGHRS, YFSETQ. Trimming took 4 bases from V and 1 from J, leaving 15 bases between them. CDR3 residues: CASSISSRPSYNEQFF. CDR3 DNA: TGCGCCAGCAGCATCTCTAGCAGACCTTCCTACAATGAGCAGTTCTTC.

On this clone: The same CDR3 arises from other DNA sequences in this sample as well. The V call is TRBV5-1, the J call TRBJ2-3, with a possible D match to TRBD2 (5 bases). V lost 4 bases, J lost 1 base, and 10 bases lay in between. The CDR3 spans 14 residues. From germline, CDR1 is SGHRS and CDR2 YFSETQ. CDR3 sequence: CASSPGGRTDTQYF. CDR3 sequence (DNA): TGCGCCAGCAGCCCCGGCGGGCGCACAGATACGCAGTATTTT.

The gene calls are TRBV6-5 and TRBJ2-7; TRBD2 might be the D (5 bases). CDR1 is MNHEY, CDR2 SVGAGI, per germline. The CDR3 length is 16 residues. V was trimmed by 0 bases and J by 2 bases, leaving 14 bases between them. CDR3 loop: CASSYSMSSRTYEQYF. The CDR3 nucleotides are TGTGCCAGCAGTTACTCGATGTCTAGCAGAACCTACGAGCAGTACTTC.

J is TRBJ2-7 and V is TRBV10-3, with D unclear. Deletions cut 4 bases from V and 5 bases from J, with 9 bases between. The CDR3 totals 12 residues. CDR1 ENHRY and CDR2 SYGVKD come from the germline V gene. The CDR3 nucleotides read TGTGCCATCAGTGGGCGGTCTAACGAGCAGTACTTC. The encoded protein is CAISGRSNEQYF.

The chain has TRBV6-6 and TRBJ1-2, with D uncertain. The CDR3 totals 14 residues. CDR1 MNHNY and CDR2 SVGAGI come from the germline V gene (reference sequence). V gave up 3 bases and J gave up 2 bases, with 10 bases separating them. CDR3 protein: CASSYGGPNYGYTF. The CDR3 DNA reads as TGTGCCAGCAGTTATGGTGGCCCCAACTATGGCTACACCTTC.

For this clone: This CDR3 is also generated by other DNA sequences in the sample. The chain links TRBV5-1 to TRBJ1-5; D is undetermined. Germline V gene lookup returns CDR1 SGHRS and CDR2 YFSETQ. The length of the CDR3 is 13 residues. V gave up 1 base and J gave up 2 bases, with 4 bases separating them. The CDR3 region is CASSLFGNQPQHF. The CDR3 DNA reads as TGCGCCAGCAGCTTGTTCGGCAATCAGCCCCAGCATTTT.

The gene calls are TRBV10-2 and TRBJ2-1, with TRBD2 identical over 11 bases. Trimming removed 10 bases from V and 4 bases from J; junction bases left unmatched: 9. CDR1 and CDR2 from the germline V gene are WSHSY and SAAADI. CDR3 size: 15 residues. Written as DNA, the CDR3 is TGCGCCACCACTCCCGGGACTAGCGGATACAATGAGCAGTTCTTC. Its translation: CATTPGTSGYNEQFF.

The rearrangement uses TRBV5-1 and TRBJ2-5; a weak D match, TRBD1 (6 bases). V was shortened by 4 bases and J by 3 bases, with 13 bases between the two germline ends. From germline, CDR1 is SGHRS and CDR2 YFSETQ. The CDR3 is made up of 14 amino acids. The CDR3 nucleotides are TGCGCCAGCAGCCTACCGGGACAAAAAGAGACCCAGTACTTC. It is translated as CASSLPGQKETQYF.

This chain joins TRBV18 and TRBJ1-1; D is ambiguous. Trimming cost V 4 bases and J 1 base, with 10 bases left between them. CDR3 length: 14 residues. CDR1 and CDR2 from the germline V gene are KGHSH and LQKENI. In DNA, the CDR3 is TGTGCCAGCTCACTAACCCCCTGGAACACTGAAGCTTTCTTT. This gives the protein CASSLTPWNTEAFF.

A word on this clone: Other DNA sequences of this sample code for an identical CDR3. The rearrangement joins TRBV5-1 to TRBJ1-3, with D possibly TRBD1 on 6 matching bases. There are 14 residues in the CDR3. Trimming pared 5 bases from V and 1 base from J, leaving 10 bases between. The germline V gene encodes CDR1 SGHRS and CDR2 YFSETQ. The chain's CDR3 is CASSRTVSGNTIYF. DNA for the CDR3: TGCGCCAGCAGTCGGACAGTTTCTGGAAACACCATATATTTT.

The chain employs TRBV15 and TRBJ1-4; 9 bases map to TRBD1. CDR1 is LNHNV, CDR2 YYDKDF, per germline (reference sequence). CDR3 size: 14 residues. J was trimmed by 4 bases and V by 4 bases; bases with no gene match: 1. CDR3 in DNA: TGTGCCACCAGCAAGGACAGGGGTAATGAAAAACTGTTTTTT. It is translated as CATSKDRGNEKLFF.

The rearrangement joins TRBV5-1 to TRBJ2-5; tentative D call: TRBD2 (5 bases). V was clipped by 0 bases and J by 4 bases, with 13 bases between them. The CDR3 has 15 amino acids. Germline CDR1 reads SGHRS; CDR2 reads YFSETQ. CDR3 residues: CASSLAQTMGETQYF. DNA for the CDR3: TGCGCCAGCAGCTTGGCCCAGACTATGGGAGAGACCCAGTACTTC. The full variable domain, rest sourced from reference TRBV5-1 and TRBJ2-5, is KAGVTQTPRYLIKTRGQQVTLSCSPISGHRSVSWYQQTPGQGLQFLFEYFSETQRNKGNFPGRFSGRQFSNSRSEMNVSTLELGDSALYLCASSLAQTMGETQYFGPGTRLLVL.

The chain links TRBV6-1 to TRBJ1-6; TRBD1 is a possible D gene (6 bases). The CDR3 sequence is 17 residues long. Trimming shortened V by 4 bases and J by 1 base, and 14 bases separated the two germline ends. Per germline, CDR1 MNHNS and CDR2 SASEGT. Here the CDR3 reads CASSVTGKGSYNSPLHF. CDR3 in DNA: TGTGCCAGCAGTGTTACAGGGAAGGGTTCCTATAATTCACCCCTCCACTTT.

This chain links TRBV7-9 with TRBJ2-3; no firm D call. The germline gives CDR1 SEHNR, CDR2 FQNEAQ (reference sequence). The CDR3 has 13 residues. Trimming stripped 3 bases from V and 9 bases from J, with 13 bases between. The CDR3 DNA follows: TGTGCCAGCAGCTTCGGACCGGCCCCAACGCAGTATTTT. Amino acids: CASSFGPAPTQYF.

V is TRBV28 and J is TRBJ2-5, with D uncertain. Germline CDR1 and CDR2: MDHEN and SYDVKM. V lost 6 bases and J lost 4, with 9 bases in between. This CDR3 is 12 amino acids long. The CDR3: CASRVGPETQYF. The CDR3 DNA reads TGTGCCAGCAGAGTAGGGCCAGAGACCCAGTACTTC.

Only one count was recorded for this clone. The chain recombines TRBV10-3 with TRBJ1-1; 7 nucleotides align to TRBD1. This CDR3 spans 18 amino acids. Looked up from germline, CDR1 is ENHRY and CDR2 is SYGVKD. Unmatched junction bases numbered 18, after V lost 4 bases and J lost 4 bases. The CDR3 is CAISASKPTGSPFTEAFF. The CDR3 coding sequence is TGTGCCATCAGTGCGTCTAAACCGACAGGGTCCCCCTTCACTGAAGCTTTCTTT.

In its sample, this clone was seen once. V gene TRBV28 combines with J gene TRBJ2-3; the match to TRBD2 covers 7 bases. V was clipped by 7 bases and J by 6 bases; unmatched bases: 16. This CDR3 contains 16 residues. Germline V gene sequence: CDR1 MDHEN, CDR2 SYDVKM. The DNA of the CDR3 is TGTGCCAGCACCCTTAGGCGCAGTCAAGCGGGGGATACGCAGTATTTT. It specifies CASTLRRSQAGDTQYF. Variable domain in full (rest from reference TRBV28 and TRBJ2-3): DVKVTQSSRYLVKRTGEKVFLECVQDMDHENMFWYRQDPGLGLRLIYFSYDVKMKEKGDIPEGYSVSREKKERFSLILESASTNQTSMYLCASTLRRSQAGDTQYFGPGTRLTVL.